This TCR beta chain stems from a study of cytomegalovirus exposure and HLA in healthy donors. Researchers ran the PCR with 60 Vbeta and 13 Jbeta primers. Assay: immunoSEQ multiplex PCR; the TCRdb copy retains only in-frame clones and omits some. This sample carries more than 100,000 clones, around four fifths of them seen once, and the ten largest clones take 8.1%. The V gene lost 4 bases and the J gene lost 3 bases, with 14 bases spanning the gap. This CDR3 contains 15 residues. Looked up from germline, CDR1 is SGHTS and CDR2 is YDEGEE. The receptor comes from a woman in her forties or fifties in good health and CMV-seropositive. Sequenced input: PBMCs. This sequence joins TRBV5-8 and TRBJ2-1, with D possibly matching TRBD2 (6 bases). The CDR3 DNA reads TGTGCCAGCAGCCGGGACTCCTCGGGCTACAATGAGCAGTTCTTC. Translating it yields CASSRDSSGYNEQFF.